This TCR beta chain was recorded in a study of regulatory T cells in long-lasting Graves disease (dated by TCRdb to the early 2020s). For the wider study: Patients with newly diagnosed Graves' disease had been on antithyroid drugs for under 3 months. Patients with persistent Graves' disease were compared with patients with newly diagnosed Graves' disease using TCR sequencing and RNA sequencing of peripheral blood. The study was conducted in China and was registered as a clinical trial. A total of 35 or so samples were covered by TCR sequencing, comprising roughly 13 persistent and approximately 20 newly diagnosed Graves' disease patients. Points the paper makes about the study in general: Preferential use of TRBV28, TRBJ1-2 and TRBJ2-5 was observed in persistent disease, whereas TRBV20-1 and TRBJ2-1 were favored in newly diagnosed disease. The study examined only peripheral blood because the primary lesion, thyroid tissue, could not be accessed. Persistent Graves' disease patients showed lower TCR Shannon entropy and fewer highly expanded clones than newly diagnosed patients, suggesting clonal expansion. The authors noted that the small sample size was a limitation that may lower accuracy. Sequencing and analysis were limited to the TCR beta chain. Persistent patients shared more public clonotypes among themselves (more than 2,500) than newly diagnosed patients did (approximately 870).

Receptors were amplified or captured by multiplex PCR. The run used an Illumina HiSeq 4000. CDR3 regions were amplified by Arm-PCR with iRepertoire HTBI primers to construct TCR beta libraries. Before sequencing, the PCR products went through gel purification. Concerning the study's data processing: Gene usage analysis of CDR3 amino acid clonotypes relied on the 60 to 65 TRBV and 14 TRBJ segments identified across samples. COPE and FqMerger were used to merge the filtered high-quality paired reads into contigs. BLAST was used to align contigs to IMGT TRBV, TRBD and TRBJ reference genes, with CDR3 defined following IMGT. Any clonotype with a frequency above 0.1% was classified as a highly expanded clone. Shannon entropy served as the measure of repertoire diversity, while the Gini coefficient captured V-J evenness. Public clonotypes were defined as clonotypes shared by more than one individual. TCRdb cleaned the public reads at Q25 with fastp, built clones with MiXCR and kept in-frame beta chains. Every CDR3 protein is listed once, alongside the most common genes and DNA of its rows. The V and J calls come from TCRdb's annotation, not from the publication. Here the sample has over 500,000 distinct CDR3 sequences; 16% occur a single time. The top ten clonotypes cover about 17% of the sample.

This specimen's time point label, per the study, means: newly diagnosed GD, antithyroid drugs for less than 3 months. For both TCR sequencing and RNA sequencing, RNA was extracted from PBMCs using TRIzol. The diagnosis of Graves' disease was made according to American Thyroid Association guidelines. The patients came from an endocrinology department in Xi'an, China. Each patient gave about 9.1 milliliters of peripheral blood, collected in an EDTA anticoagulant tube. Ficoll Paque Plus density gradient separation was used to isolate PBMCs, and no additional T cell sorting was done. RNA quality was checked with an Agilent 2100 Bioanalyzer and agarose gel, and concentration with a NanoDrop 2000. This clonotype came up many times. The target of this receptor is not known. No base-level quality is on record; no much larger clone is a single base apart. The germline V gene provides CDR1 SGHTA and CDR2 FQGNSA. From the cysteine up to the phenylalanine, the CDR3 has a length of 15 residues. Left in the record is the CDR3 DNA by itself, 45 bases read in frame from the first base. V loses 5 bases of germline sequence and J loses 0 bases, and the interval between the two ends is 12 bases.

These data were also filed under a second study, of T cells in Graves' hyperthyroidism and ophthalmopathy. Reported in the second study: A patient counted as having stable Graves' hyperthyroidism if no progression to ophthalmopathy occurred over 18 months of follow-up. The hyperthyroidism patients were between 18 and 65 years old and newly diagnosed, with a disease duration of less than 2 months. Any patient with an uncontrolled infection, another autoimmune disease, pregnancy or lactation was excluded. Diagnoses were based on clinical symptoms, serum thyroxine and TRAb, thyroid ultrasound and orbital computed tomography. The first round of RT-PCR for the TCR CDR3 was performed with the HTBI primer set and the Qiagen OneStep RT-PCR kit. Most expanded thyroid clonotypes (frequency above 0.001) were also detected in blood, suggesting blood repertoires may reflect thyroid immune responses. A 13 V-J signature model separated ophthalmopathy from stable hyperthyroidism, with just over 85% sensitivity and roughly 82% specificity in cross-validation and 80%/75% in testing. In validation, progression to ophthalmopathy was predicted by the model with 65% to 71% sensitivity and just over 72% specificity, a median of approximately 6.5 months before onset. A discovery cohort of around 98 patients, about 40 with Graves' ophthalmopathy and 55 to 65 with stable Graves' hyperthyroidism, was used to find distinguishing TCR V-J signatures. An independent validation cohort of under 20 hyperthyroidism patients and 17 patients who later progressed to ophthalmopathy tested prospective prediction of ophthalmopathy. The 100 discovery patients were randomly split 7:3 into training and test sets. Thyroid tissue and blood T-cell repertoires from over 5 Graves' hyperthyroidism patients were also compared in the study. After blood sampling, hyperthyroidism patients were treated with methimazole at a starting dose of 30 mg daily, and ophthalmopathy patients were treated with high-dose intravenous methylprednisolone. Libraries were constructed in a second round of multiplex PCR, after which size selection and purification were carried out. Libraries were sequenced paired-end with 100 bp reads on an Illumina HiSeq2000. SOAPnuke was used to process the raw data, with reads discarded if the reads contained adapters or uncalled bases, had a mean Phred below 15, or lacked an exact constant-primer or identifier match. COPE v1.2.5 was used to merge the high-quality paired reads, and each unique nucleotide sequence was defined as a clonotype. MiTCR v1.1 was used to align the clonotypes against IMGT TRBV, TRBD and TRBJ reference segments. Analysis was restricted to V-J combinations with a frequency above 0.0001, which covered 98% to 99.2% of repertoires. The TCS score was defined as F50 (clonal expansion) divided by E x V (chaos), with BLOSUM62-based TCRdist calculated between CDR3 peptides within each V-J. Welch's t-statistics and random forest reduced roughly 540 V-J features to some 14, which were used in a naive Bayes classifier (R e1071). Sample size was not statistically predetermined, and blinding of investigators to group allocation was not performed. TCR Vbeta CDR3 sequencing of fewer than 150 peripheral blood samples (approximately 44 ophthalmopathy, roughly 72 hyperthyroidism and approximately 17 progressor patients) is reported in the paper.

This TCR came from a woman in her twenties or thirties with Graves disease. Donor details come from another sample of the same person, matched by shared clones. The chain is made from TRBV7-2 and TRBJ2-3, with the D gene too uncertain to name. Sequencing was performed on peripheral blood mononuclear cells (PBMCs), taken at new diagnosis, from a patient treated with antithyroid drugs. This receptor has the CDR3 CASSHIHPSTDTQYF. The sequenced DNA: TGTGCCAGCAGCCACATACACCCTAGCACAGATACGCAGTATTTT.